This entry describes one T cell receptor (beta chain). This sample is part of a study of regulatory T cells in long-lasting Graves disease. Germline lookup yields CDR1 SGHTS and CDR2 YDEGEE. Trimming took 4 bases from V and 3 from J, leaving 16 bases between them. The CDR3 is 16 amino acids. Assembly of TCR beta libraries relied on iRepertoire HTBI primers together with Arm-PCR of CDR3 regions. TCRdb processed the multiplex PCR reads anew with MiXCR; each CDR3 protein has one entry. The table lists hundreds of thousands of distinct CDR3 sequences, about 11% of them singletons, with 7.5% to 9% in the top ten. Documented time point: newly diagnosed GD, antithyroid drugs for less than 3 months. There was RNA extracted from PBMCs, and the TCR library was made from it. The sample was also linked to a second study, of T cells in Graves' hyperthyroidism and ophthalmopathy. That work states: Most thyroid clonotypes with frequency above 0.001 were detected in blood.

This sequence originates from a woman aged 25 to 39 with Graves disease. The genes are TRBV5-8 and TRBJ2-2; D possibly corresponds to TRBD2 (6 bases). The sample was peripheral blood mononuclear cells (PBMCs), taken at new diagnosis, from a patient treated with antithyroid drugs. This CDR3 reads CASSPRKGTYTGELFF. CDR3 sequence (DNA): TGTGCCAGCAGCCCCCGGAAGGGGACTTACACCGGGGAGCTGTTTTTT.